This TCR beta chain was retrieved from a study of shared clonotypes between healthy human individuals (dated by TCRdb to the early 2020s). A note on the overall study: A couple of women and a few men aged 18 to 49 years were included in the cohort. Per donor, three plates each were used for CD4 naive and CD4 memory, two for CD8 naive, and one for CD8 memory. To estimate repertoire size and how much clonotype sharing occurs between individuals, the study deeply sequenced the blood TCR repertoires of about five healthy adults. To increase sequencing depth and limit assay-specific biases, TCR repertoire library preparation and sequencing were carried out by different laboratories using diverse techniques. Per donor, leukapheresis produced somewhere between about 0.85 and 8.9 billion PBMCs. General findings and caveats noted by the study authors: Higher generation probabilities were observed for clonotypes shared by all four sorted-subset donors than for non-shared clonotypes. Naive subsets generally had larger estimated clonotype richness than memory subsets. Based on pairwise subsampling, the degree of clonotype sharing among donors was expected to be affected by sequencing depth. Rarefaction of sorted-subset datasets indicated incomplete sequencing despite the large sequencing depth. Sampling was restricted to blood, and TCR repertoires in tissue are likely to differ from TCR repertoires in blood. Sharing across four donors was observed for about 5% of naive CD4, less than 4% of naive CD8, 2.3% of memory CD4, and approximately 0.41% of memory CD8 clonotypes. The small number of donors limited the genetic and exposure-history diversity represented.

V was cut back by 3 bases and J by 0 bases, leaving a gap of 7 bases between them. The germline V gene (reference sequence) gives CDR1 as LNHNV and CDR2 as YYDKDF. From its cysteine to its phenylalanine, the CDR3 spans 14 amino acids. The only DNA kept is the CDR3, 42 bases in frame from the first base. TCR CDR3 regions were amplified from genomic DNA by multiplex PCR using the deep immunoSEQ assay. For each cell subset, the extracted genomic DNA was distributed evenly across all wells of several immunoSEQ 96-well plates, and each plate served as one replicate. For sorted subsets, each replicate PCR was loaded with approximately 190 ng genomic DNA, equivalent to approximately 33,000 T cell genomes. Purified libraries were quantified with a Qubit 3.0 fluorometer, sized on a Bioanalyzer 2100, and re-quantified with the KAPA Library Quantification kit. Every immunoSEQ 96-well plate was sequenced on a dedicated single-read 150-cycle Illumina NextSeq 550 flow cell. In the paper's pipeline: Because the immunoSEQ output included only junctional sequences and no quality scores, the filtering could not be the same as the filtering used for full-length reads. Sequences were annotated with PyIR, a Python wrapper for IgBLAST v1.9, and V/J genes and CDR3 were assigned using IMGT germline references. Reads were filtered out if the reads had weak V/J assignments (E-value above 1e-6), no CDR3, stop codons, out-of-frame junctions, or ambiguous translated residues. V3J clonotypes were defined as sequences sharing an identical inferred V gene, J gene, and CDR3 amino acid sequence. The percentage overlap between two repertoires was calculated by dividing the number of shared unique clonotypes by the size of the smaller repertoire. Repertoire richness was assessed with RTK rarefaction, the Chao1 estimator, and Recon v2.1 estimates of unobserved clonotypes. Generation probabilities were computed with OLGA for all TCRbeta clonotypes obtained by the gDNA method from several donors. Not all clones reach the TCRdb copy of this immuneACCESS table, which keeps in-frame sequences only. Checked studies attribute under half of the gap to unresolved V genes and leave the rest unexplained. V and J calls and clone size come straight from that table; D and trimming were deduced from the DNA. Within this sample are 2.3 million or so clones, with more than 80% of them counted one time only. Jointly, the top ten make up 0.35% to 0.45% of the sample.

With regard to this clone: Its antigen is currently not known. No per-base quality is available; no much larger clone lies one base away.

Healthy HIV-negative adults with no recently reported acute infections or vaccinations were included as donors. All donors were Caucasian adults living in Nashville, Tennessee, USA. CD4+ T cells were enriched through magnetic negative selection, after which naive cells were positively selected on CD45RA and the remaining negative fraction served as the memory subset. Blood was obtained by leukapheresis, after which PBMCs were separated by Ficoll-Histopaque density gradient centrifugation and cryopreserved in liquid nitrogen vapor phase. Analytical flow cytometry was used to check the purity and quantity of every magnetically sorted T cell population. Each sorted fraction had its genomic DNA isolated and then quantified by UV absorbance on a Nanodrop 2000c.

The sequence links TRBV15 to TRBJ2-3; no D gene call is confident. The TCR sequence derives from a man aged 18 to 29 in good health. Some clones in this sample may be carry-over from other donors' samples. What was sequenced was naive CD4+ T cells from PBMCs. This sample's cell subset or site label indicates: CD45RA+ positively selected. CDR3 sequence: CATSRAASTDTQYF. The nucleotide sequence is TGTGCCACCAGCAGGGCAGCTAGCACAGATACGCAGTATTTT.